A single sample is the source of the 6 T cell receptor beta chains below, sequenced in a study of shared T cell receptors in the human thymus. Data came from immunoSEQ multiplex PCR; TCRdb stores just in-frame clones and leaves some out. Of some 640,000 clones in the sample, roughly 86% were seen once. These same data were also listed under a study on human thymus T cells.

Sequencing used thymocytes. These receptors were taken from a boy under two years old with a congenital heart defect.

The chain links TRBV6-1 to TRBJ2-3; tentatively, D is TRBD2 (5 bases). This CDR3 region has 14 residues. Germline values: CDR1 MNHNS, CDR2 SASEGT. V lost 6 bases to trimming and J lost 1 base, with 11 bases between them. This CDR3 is CASSGGPRTDTQYF. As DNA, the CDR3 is TGTGCCAGCAGCGGAGGACCGCGCACAGATACGCAGTATTTT.

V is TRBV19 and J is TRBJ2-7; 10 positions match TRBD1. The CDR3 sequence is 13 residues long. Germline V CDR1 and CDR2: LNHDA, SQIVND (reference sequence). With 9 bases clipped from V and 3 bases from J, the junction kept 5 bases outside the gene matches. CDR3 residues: CASRQGARYEQYF. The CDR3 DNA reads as TGTGCCAGCAGACAGGGGGCTCGCTACGAGCAGTACTTC.

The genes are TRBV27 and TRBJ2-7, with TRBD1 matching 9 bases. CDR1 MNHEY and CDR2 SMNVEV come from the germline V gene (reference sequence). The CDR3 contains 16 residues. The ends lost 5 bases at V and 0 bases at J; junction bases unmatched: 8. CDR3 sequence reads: CASSLTGTGISYEQYF. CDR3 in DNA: TGTGCCAGCAGTCTCACCGGGACAGGGATCTCCTACGAGCAGTACTTC.

CDR3 in amino acids: CASSQGRGRYNEQFF. The CDR3 DNA reads as TGTGCCAGCAGCCAAGGCAGGGGGCGGTACAATGAGCAGTTCTTC. The chain is built from TRBV14 and TRBJ2-1; 8 bases match TRBD1. Per germline, CDR1 SGHDN and CDR2 FVKESK. Trimming took 1 base from V and 4 from J; bases not matched to a gene: 3. The CDR3 covers 15 residues.

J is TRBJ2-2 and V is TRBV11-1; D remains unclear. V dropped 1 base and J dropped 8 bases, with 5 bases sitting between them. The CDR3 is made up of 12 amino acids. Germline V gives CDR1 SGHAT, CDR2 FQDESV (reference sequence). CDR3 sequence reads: CASSLGHGELFF. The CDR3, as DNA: TGTGCCAGCAGCTTAGGGCATGGGGAGCTGTTTTTT.

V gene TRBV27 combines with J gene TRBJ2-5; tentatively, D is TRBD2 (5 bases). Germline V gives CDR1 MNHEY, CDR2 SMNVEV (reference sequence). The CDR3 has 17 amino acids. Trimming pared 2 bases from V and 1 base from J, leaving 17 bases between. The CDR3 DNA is TGTGCCAGCAGTTTAGGGCAAGCTCCGGACTCCCAAGAGACCCAGTACTTC. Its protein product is CASSLGQAPDSQETQYF.